This TCR beta chain appears in the sequencing data of a study of shared clonotypes between healthy human individuals. Trimming removed 2 bases at V and 2 bases at J, with 6 bases between. CDR3 size: 13 residues. Germline CDR1 is MDHEN and CDR2 is SYDVKM. This clone was detected only once. Ten immunoSEQ deep assay plates were used to sequence the DNA of unsorted PBMCs. The protocol was immunoSEQ multiplex PCR, while the TCRdb copy is restricted to in-frame clones and leaves out a portion. Counted here are 530,000 or so clones, 60% to 80% occurring once; the ten biggest clones make up approximately 12%. It was some 84 million PBMCs that unsorted samples used for genomic DNA.

Input material: PBMCs. The chain couples TRBV28 to TRBJ2-5; D remains ambiguous. The clonotype comes from a woman aged 40 to 50 in good health. Some clones in this sample may be carry-over from other donors' samples. The CDR3 loop is CASSLGRQETQYF. DNA for the CDR3: TGTGCCAGCAGTTTAGGGCGGCAAGAGACCCAGTACTTC.